This TCR beta chain emerged from a study of T cells in localized non-small cell lung cancer (dated by TCRdb to 2020 to 2022). About the investigation overall: The study examined T cell repertoires in under 300 patients with early-stage NSCLC and compared tumors with uninvolved tumor-adjacent lungs. The cohort consisted of around 250 treatment-naive NSCLC patients whose localized lung tumors had been resected. Of the NSCLC patients, roughly 130 were male and roughly 110 were female, and the mean age was approximately 69 years. Study-level results and caveats: Higher T cell density in blood was associated with longer overall survival, whereas higher clonality in adjacent lung was associated with shorter survival. Uninvolved tumor-adjacent lung showed the highest T cell clonality, higher than tumor, which suggests more focused antigenic responses in the uninvolved tumor-adjacent lung. Because multi-region tumor sequencing was not done, intratumor heterogeneity could not be ruled out. Of the top 100 tumor clones, a median of about 53 were detected in paired uninvolved adjacent lung; some 28 were also among that lung's top 100. Because the study design was exploratory, TCR variables were selected using unadjusted p-values without false-discovery rate correction.

At diagnosis, peripheral blood, uninvolved tumor-adjacent lung and tumor were collected and stored as a combination of fresh-frozen and FFPE material. For TCR repertoire profiling, blood samples were analyzed as peripheral blood mononuclear cells. A word on this clone: Its target antigen remains unknown. No base quality values were provided; no much bigger clone lies one nucleotide off.

The immunoSEQ Assay was used to sequence TCR beta CDR3 regions from DNA. The original methods were these. To compute T cell density, TCR beta template counts were normalized to usable DNA, which was estimated by amplifying housekeeping genes. Richness was estimated using the preseqR package, with extrapolation to 400,000 templates for PBMC samples and to 120,000 templates for tissue samples. Clonality was defined as one minus Pielou's evenness. Tissue-enriched TCRs were identified through differential abundance testing performed on productive amino-acid clonotypes, with a minimum total count of 5 and an alpha of 0.1. The Jaccard Index and the Morisita Overlap Index were used to measure how much the repertoires overlapped between compartments. GLIPH grouped TCR beta CDR3s together with public tetramer-defined viral CDR3s, and a viral motif had to include at least three viral sequences and show V-gene enrichment. Entries here come from immuneACCESS through TCRdb and include only in-frame sequences with V and J called. Some clones fail to appear in such tables; in the studies checked, an unresolved V gene covers under half of the shortfall, and the cause of the remainder is unknown. V and J calls and clone size are copied from that table; D and trimming were computed from the DNA. The sample profile shows roughly 35,000 clones; 88% of them were found once. The top ten hold 4.2% of the sample.

From the cysteine through the phenylalanine, the CDR3 covers 15 amino acids. Solely the CDR3 DNA is kept, with 45 bases framed from the first base. The germline ends are 18 bases apart after V is trimmed by 4 bases and J by 5 bases. CDR1 is given as SGHVS and CDR2 as FQNEAQ, both from the germline V gene. The receptor was derived from a woman aged 35-75 years with stage I lung adenocarcinoma. The material was peripheral blood, obtained before any cancer treatment. The V and J segments used are TRBV7-8 and TRBJ2-7; the D segment might be TRBD1 or TRBD2, since each matches 5 bases. CDR3 reads: CASSSGAGGWDEQYF. The DNA is as follows: TGTGCCAGCAGCTCCGGGGCAGGTGGTTGGGACGAGCAGTACTTC.